A single count supports the clone carrying this T cell receptor (beta chain). The sample comes from a study of blood T cell repertoires in COVID-19. Study as a whole: Sites in the United States, Italy and Spain provided acute and convalescent COVID-19 samples. From T cells, B-cell-depleted T cells, or PBMCs came the material, which was cDNA or gDNA.

V was shortened by 3 bases and J by 7 bases, with 6 bases between the two germline ends. Germline lookup yields CDR1 DFQATT and CDR2 SNEGSKA (reference sequence). This CDR3 has 11 amino acids. Original methodology: Reference gene primers were amplified, and this amplification served to estimate nucleated cell counts. The assay was immunoSEQ multiplex PCR, and TCRdb's table has in-frame clones only and misses some. V and J calls and clone size are as listed in that table; D and trimming were resolved from the DNA. The sample consists of about 37,000 clones, roughly 78% of them appearing once. The specimen sequenced was peripheral blood. The clonotype originates from a woman in her 70s with acute or convalescent COVID-19. The J gene is TRBJ1-4, the V gene TRBV20-1; D call uncertain. The CDR3 loop is CSAREREKLFF. The CDR3 DNA sequence: TGCAGTGCTAGGGAGCGTGAAAAACTGTTTTTT.